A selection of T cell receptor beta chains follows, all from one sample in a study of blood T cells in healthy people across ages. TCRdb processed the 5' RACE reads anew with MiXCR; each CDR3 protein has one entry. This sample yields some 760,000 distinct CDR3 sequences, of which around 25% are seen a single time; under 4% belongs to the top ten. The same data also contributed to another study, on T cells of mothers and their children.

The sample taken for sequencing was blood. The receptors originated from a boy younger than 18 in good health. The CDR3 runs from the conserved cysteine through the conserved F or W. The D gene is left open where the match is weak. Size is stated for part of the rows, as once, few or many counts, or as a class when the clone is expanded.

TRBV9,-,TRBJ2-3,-,CASSASRSGVFTDTQYF,TGTGCCAGCAGCGCCTCCCGGTCGGGGGTATTCACAGATACGCAGTATTTT
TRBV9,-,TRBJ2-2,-,CASSATPGRSTGELFF,TGTGCCAGCAGCGCCACCCCGGGGCGCAGCACCGGGGAGCTGTTTTTT
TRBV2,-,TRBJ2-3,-,CASRPRPTDTQYF,TGTGCCAGCCGTCCCCGCCCCACAGATACGCAGTATTTT
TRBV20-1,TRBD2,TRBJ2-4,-,CSALLTSGNIQYF,TGCAGTGCTCTCCTGACTAGCGGAAACATTCAGTACTTC
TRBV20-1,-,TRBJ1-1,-,CSARGDPGTEAFF,TGCAGTGCTAGAGGCGACCCCGGTACTGAAGCTTTCTTT
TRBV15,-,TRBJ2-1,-,CATSTPHGEDSSYNEQFF,TGTGCCACCAGCACACCCCATGGAGAGGACAGCTCCTACAATGAGCAGTTCTTC
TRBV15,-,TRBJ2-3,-,CATSRGGISTDTQYF,TGTGCCACCAGCAGAGGAGGGATTAGCACAGATACGCAGTATTTT
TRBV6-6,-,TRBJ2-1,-,CASSGGLRNEQFF,TGTGCCAGCAGTGGGGGACTCCGCAATGAGCAGTTCTTC
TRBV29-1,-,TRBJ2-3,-,CSGLTDTQYF,TGCAGCGGACTAACAGATACGCAGTATTTT
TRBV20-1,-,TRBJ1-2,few,CSASFRAQDTF,TGCAGTGCTAGTTTCCGGGCGCAGGACACCTTC
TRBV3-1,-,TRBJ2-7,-,CASSRHISGKSYEQYF,TGTGCCAGCAGCCGACATATTAGCGGTAAATCCTACGAGCAGTACTTC
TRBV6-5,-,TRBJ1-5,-,CASSYSQYSNQPQHF,TGTGCCAGCAGTTACTCGCAGTATAGCAATCAGCCCCAGCATTTT
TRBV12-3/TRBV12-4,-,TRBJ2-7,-,CASSLPGHQSYEQYF,TGTGCCAGCAGTTTACCGGGACACCAGAGCTACGAGCAGTACTTC
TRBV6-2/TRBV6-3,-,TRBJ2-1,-,CASSGVVLPQFF,TGTGCCAGCAGTGGCGTGGTGCTTCCGCAGTTCTTC
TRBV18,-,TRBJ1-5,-,CASSPLGSLWPQHF,TGTGCCAGCTCACCACTCGGCAGCCTTTGGCCCCAGCATTTT
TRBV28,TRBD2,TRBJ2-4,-,CASGLGGTANIQYF,TGTGCCAGCGGCTTGGGAGGGACCGCAAACATTCAGTACTTC
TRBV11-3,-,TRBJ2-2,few,CASSPLGDGELFF,TGTGCCAGCAGCCCCCTAGGTGACGGGGAGCTGTTTTTT
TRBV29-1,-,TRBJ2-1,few,CSVEIGRTSSYNEQFF,TGCAGCGTTGAGATTGGACGGACCTCTTCCTACAATGAGCAGTTCTTC